These 22 T cell receptor beta chains came from one sample sequenced in a study of OX40 agonist ivuxolimab in advanced cancers. Sequencing was performed with immunoSEQ multiplex PCR; in TCRdb, only in-frame clones are kept and a portion is missing. Here the sample spans over 40,000 clones, around 87% being singletons. The input for sequencing was CD4+ or CD8+ T cells sorted from blood, taken in a trial of the OX40 agonist ivuxolimab. These receptors all stem from an adult with an advanced solid tumor such as melanoma, head and neck, liver or kidney cancer.

The chain combines TRBV30 with TRBJ2-2; D is unclear. CDR1 is GTSNPN and CDR2 is SVGIG in the germline V gene (reference sequence). The V gene lost 3 bases and the J gene lost 5 bases, with 7 bases spanning the gap. The CDR3 runs 12 residues. The CDR3 DNA sequence: TGTGCCTGGAGCAGATTTACCGGGGAGCTGTTTTTT. It codes for CAWSRFTGELFF.

The rearrangement joins TRBV11-2 to TRBJ1-1; a possible D gene is TRBD1 (6 bases). Per the germline V gene, CDR1 is SGHAT and CDR2 is FQNNGV. The CDR3 spans 13 residues. Trimming cost V 5 bases and J 4 bases, with 11 bases left between them. The CDR3 coding sequence is TGTGCCAGCAGCCTGGGACAACCCACTGAAGCTTTCTTT. Amino acids: CASSLGQPTEAFF.

This clone was recorded only once. The CDR3 sequence is CASSQVRLAGDLDTQYF. DNA for the CDR3: TGCGCCAGCAGCCAAGTCCGACTAGCGGGAGACTTGGATACGCAGTATTTT. The chain recombines TRBV4-3 with TRBJ2-3; 12 bases map to TRBD2. This CDR3 comprises 17 residues. The V and J ends lost 1 base and 6 bases, in that order; junction bases with no gene match: 8. From germline, CDR1 is LGHNA and CDR2 YSLEER.

CDR3 protein: CASSSLPSLGGRGADEQFF. The CDR3 coding sequence is TGTGCCAGCAGTTCACTCCCCTCCTTAGGGGGGCGAGGTGCCGATGAGCAGTTCTTC. The rearrangement uses TRBV28 and TRBJ2-1; perhaps D is TRBD1 or TRBD2 (6 bases each). This CDR3 spans 19 amino acids. V was shortened by 4 bases and J by 8 bases, with 30 bases between the two germline ends. Germline CDR1 and CDR2: MDHEN and SYDVKM.

Written as DNA, the CDR3 is TGTGCCAGCTTGGAGACAGGGTCAGACGAGCAGTACTTC. It specifies CASLETGSDEQYF. J is TRBJ2-7 and V is TRBV2; 7 bases match TRBD1. Germline assignment: CDR1 SNHLY and CDR2 FYNNEI. V was pared by 8 bases and J by 5 bases, with 9 bases of the junction left unmatched. The CDR3 has 13 residues.

The genes are TRBV5-4 and TRBJ2-7; TRBD2 agrees at 13 bases. CDR3 length: 14 amino acids. Per the germline V gene, CDR1 is SGHNT and CDR2 is YYREEE (reference sequence). The J segment lost 6 bases and the V segment lost 0 bases, leaving 0 bases of the junction unmatched. The CDR3 region is CASSLGLAGGEQYF. The CDR3 nucleotides are TGTGCCAGCAGCTTGGGACTAGCGGGAGGCGAGCAGTACTTC.

This clone was recorded once. The chain couples TRBV18 to TRBJ2-7, with TRBD1 as a possible D gene (6 bases). The CDR3 contains 16 residues. V lost 2 bases, J lost 3 bases, and 17 bases lay in between. The V gene's germline CDR1 is KGHSH and CDR2 LQKENI. CDR3 protein: CASSPNTGLGVYEQYF. The DNA for the CDR3 is TGTGCCAGCTCACCAAATACAGGGTTAGGAGTCTACGAGCAGTACTTC.

The rearrangement links TRBV7-9 to TRBJ2-3; 8 bases align to TRBD2. Germline V gene lookup returns CDR1 SEHNR and CDR2 FQNEAQ (reference sequence). J gave up 1 base and V 6 bases, and 9 bases lay outside the gene matches. The length of the CDR3 is 16 residues. DNA for the CDR3: TGTGCCAGCAGTCCGCTAGCGGGTTTGGGCACAGATACGCAGTATTTT. The encoded protein is CASSPLAGLGTDTQYF.

The rearrangement joins TRBV28 to TRBJ1-5; no clear D gene. The V end lost 2 bases, the J end lost 1 base, and 9 bases lay between the germline ends. Germline CDR1 MDHEN, CDR2 SYDVKM. CDR3 size: 15 residues. The CDR3 DNA sequence: TGTGCCAGCAGTTTAAGAACTCCCAGCAATCAGCCCCAGCATTTT. It is translated as CASSLRTPSNQPQHF.

This chain connects TRBV11-3 to TRBJ2-1, with D perhaps matching TRBD2 (6 bases). V lost 5 bases and J 2 bases, leaving 19 bases between the germline ends. CDR3 length: 17 residues. CDR1 and CDR2 (germline): SGHNT, YENEEA. The CDR3 sequence is CASSPFSPAGTYNEQFF. Here the CDR3 DNA reads TGTGCCAGCAGCCCCTTCTCCCCAGCGGGTACCTACAATGAGCAGTTCTTC.

The genes are TRBV7-2 and TRBJ1-1; 7 nucleotides match TRBD1. With V trimmed by 4 bases and J by 2 bases, 7 bases remained unmatched. The CDR3 is 15 residues long. Germline V CDR1 and CDR2: SGHTA, FQGNSA. CDR3: CASSSVRDSNTEAFF. Written as DNA, the CDR3 is TGTGCCAGCAGCTCCGTCCGGGACAGTAACACTGAAGCTTTCTTT.

Remarks on this clone: This is likely a read error, given that the CDR3 carries no conserved phenylalanine or tryptophan at its end. This rearrangement joins TRBV11-3 to TRBJ1-1; the match to TRBD1 covers 7 bases. V was clipped by 3 bases and J by 8 bases; unmatched bases: 6. The CDR3 totals 13 residues. Looked up from germline, CDR1 is SGHNT and CDR2 is YENEEA. The CDR3 sequence: CASSFRQGGEAFL. The CDR3 DNA reads TGTGCCAGCAGCTTCCGACAGGGAGGGGAAGCTTTCCTT.

V usage is TRBV19 and J usage is TRBJ2-3; the match to TRBD1 covers 9 bases. Germline-derived CDR1 and CDR2 are LNHDA and SQIVND (reference sequence). The CDR3 spans 16 residues. J gave up 4 bases and V 1 base, and 6 bases lay outside the gene matches. The CDR3 reads CASSIGRTGAADTQYF. The CDR3, as DNA: TGTGCCAGTAGTATAGGGCGGACAGGGGCCGCAGATACGCAGTATTTT.

This clone was detected a few times. The V and J genes are TRBV18 and TRBJ2-1, with 11 bases that match TRBD2. Germline trimming cut 1 base from V and 7 bases from J; bases unmatched to any gene: 9. The CDR3 is made up of 17 amino acids. Germline assignment: CDR1 KGHSH and CDR2 LQKENI. DNA for the CDR3: TGTGCCAGCTCACCACTTGTGCTAGCGGGAGGTGGGAATGAGCAGTTCTTC. Translation gives CASSPLVLAGGGNEQFF.

The table lists this clone with a count of one. The chain has TRBV28 and TRBJ1-1; no definite D call. Germline V gene data show CDR1 as MDHEN and CDR2 as SYDVKM. CDR3 size: 12 residues. Trimming took off 3 bases at V and 7 bases at J, with 9 bases between the two ends. This CDR3 is CASSFGPYEAFF. CDR3 sequence (DNA): TGTGCCAGCAGTTTTGGCCCGTATGAAGCTTTCTTT. Complete variable domain (other parts from reference TRBV28 and TRBJ1-1): DVKVTQSSRYLVKRTGEKVFLECVQDMDHENMFWYRQDPGLGLRLIYFSYDVKMKEKGDIPEGYSVSREKKERFSLILESASTNQTSMYLCASSFGPYEAFFGQGTRLTVV.

This chain uses TRBV28 with TRBJ1-2; perhaps TRBD1 as D (5 bases). The length of the CDR3 is 12 residues. Trimming cost V 6 bases and J 5 bases, with 10 bases left between them. The V gene's germline CDR1 is MDHEN and CDR2 SYDVKM. The CDR3 sequence is CASRSGIYGYTF. In DNA, the CDR3 is TGTGCCAGCAGGTCAGGGATTTATGGCTACACCTTC.

The V and J genes are TRBV9 and TRBJ1-2; possibly TRBD1 for D (6 bases). Trimming shortened V by 0 bases and J by 4 bases, and 10 bases separated the two germline ends. The CDR3 is 14 residues long. Germline V gene data show CDR1 as SGDLS and CDR2 as YYNGEE. CDR3: CASSVDEGGYGYTF. For the CDR3, the DNA is TGTGCCAGCAGCGTAGATGAAGGGGGCTATGGCTACACCTTC.

The genes are TRBV5-1 and TRBJ1-2, with 8 bases identical to TRBD1. Germline V gene data show CDR1 as SGHRS and CDR2 as YFSETQ. CDR3 length: 13 residues. V was clipped by 4 bases and J by 3 bases; unmatched bases: 2. CDR3 DNA: TGCGCCAGCAGCGCAGGGGGCGACTATGGCTACACCTTC. Translating it yields CASSAGGDYGYTF.

The rearrangement uses TRBV18 and TRBJ2-7; D is unclear. V lost 3 bases and J 2 bases, leaving 14 bases between the germline ends. The germline V gene has CDR1 KGHSH and CDR2 LQKENI. The CDR3 loop spans 15 amino acids. CDR3 in DNA: TGTGCCAGCTCACCGCTGGCAGACCGGCCCTACGAGCAGTACTTC. Protein: CASSPLADRPYEQYF.

The chain recombines TRBV7-9 with TRBJ2-7; 10 bases map to TRBD2. The CDR3 contains 15 residues. The germline V gene has CDR1 SEHNR and CDR2 FQNEAQ (reference sequence). V lost 1 base and J lost 5; bases outside the gene matches: 5. CDR3 bases: TGTGCCAGCAGCTTAGGGGCTAGCGGGAGCCACGAGCAGTACTTC. Its protein product is CASSLGASGSHEQYF.

The V gene is TRBV2, the J gene TRBJ1-1; 8 positions match TRBD1. J was trimmed by 0 bases and V by 3 bases; bases with no gene match: 9. CDR3 length equals 17 residues. Germline assignment: CDR1 SNHLY and CDR2 FYNNEI. CDR3 nucleotides: TGTGCCAGCAGTGATAGAACAGGGGGTTGGATGAACACTGAAGCTTTCTTT. Amino acids: CASSDRTGGWMNTEAFF.

The V and J genes are TRBV6-1 and TRBJ2-7; weak D call: TRBD2 (5 bases). The CDR3 is 14 residues long. Trimming shortened V by 8 bases and J by 3 bases, and 17 bases separated the two germline ends. The germline CDR1 and CDR2 sequences are MNHNS and SASEGT. DNA of the CDR3: TGTGCCAGCTCCTTCCGGTGGGAGTACTACGAGCAGTACTTC. Translating gives CASSFRWEYYEQYF.